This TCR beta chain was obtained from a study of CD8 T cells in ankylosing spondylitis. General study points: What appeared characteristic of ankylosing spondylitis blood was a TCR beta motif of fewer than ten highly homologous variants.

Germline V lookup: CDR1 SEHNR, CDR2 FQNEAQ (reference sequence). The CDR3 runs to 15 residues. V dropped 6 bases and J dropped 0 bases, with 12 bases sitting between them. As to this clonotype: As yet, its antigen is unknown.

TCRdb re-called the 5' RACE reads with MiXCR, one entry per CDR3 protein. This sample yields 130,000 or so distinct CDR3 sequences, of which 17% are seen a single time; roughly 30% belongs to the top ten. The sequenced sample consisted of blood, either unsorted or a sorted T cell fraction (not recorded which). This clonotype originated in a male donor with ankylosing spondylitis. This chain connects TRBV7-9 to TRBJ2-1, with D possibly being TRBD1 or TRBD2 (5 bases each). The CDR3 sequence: CASRHGTPSYNEQFF. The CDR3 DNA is TGTGCCAGCAGACACGGGACGCCCTCCTACAATGAGCAGTTCTTC.